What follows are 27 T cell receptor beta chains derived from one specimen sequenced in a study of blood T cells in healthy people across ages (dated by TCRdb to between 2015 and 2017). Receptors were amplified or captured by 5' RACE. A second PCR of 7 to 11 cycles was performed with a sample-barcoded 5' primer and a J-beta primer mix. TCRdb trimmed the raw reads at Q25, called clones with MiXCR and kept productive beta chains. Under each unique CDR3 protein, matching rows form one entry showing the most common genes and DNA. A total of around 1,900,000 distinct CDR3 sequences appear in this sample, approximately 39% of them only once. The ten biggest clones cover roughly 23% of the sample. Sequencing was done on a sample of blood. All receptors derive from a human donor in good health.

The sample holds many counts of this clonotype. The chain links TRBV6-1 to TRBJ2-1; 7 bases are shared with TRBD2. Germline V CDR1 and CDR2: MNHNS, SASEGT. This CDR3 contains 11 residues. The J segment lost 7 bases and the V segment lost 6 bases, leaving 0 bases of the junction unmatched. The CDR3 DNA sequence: TGTGCCAGCAGGGGGGGGAATGAGCAGTTCTTC. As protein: CASRGGNEQFF.

The CDR3, as DNA: TGCGCCAGCAGCTCTCGGACTAGCCCCCCAGATACGCAGTATTTT. Translating gives CASSSRTSPPDTQYF. This chain links TRBV5-1 with TRBJ2-3, with 8 positions matching TRBD2. Germline loops: CDR1 SGHRS, CDR2 YFSETQ. CDR3 size: 15 residues. Unmatched junction bases numbered 7, after V lost 3 bases and J lost 4 bases.

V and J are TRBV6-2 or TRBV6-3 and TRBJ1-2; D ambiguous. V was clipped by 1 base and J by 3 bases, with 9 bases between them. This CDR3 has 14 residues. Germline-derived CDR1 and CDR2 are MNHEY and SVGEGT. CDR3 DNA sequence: TGTGCCAGCAGTTACTTGACGACGGACTATGGCTACACCTTC. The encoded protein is CASSYLTTDYGYTF.

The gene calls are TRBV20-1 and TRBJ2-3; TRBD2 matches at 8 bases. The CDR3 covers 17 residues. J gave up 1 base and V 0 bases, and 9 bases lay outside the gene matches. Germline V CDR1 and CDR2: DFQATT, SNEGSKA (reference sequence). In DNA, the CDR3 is TGCAGTGCTAGAGACCCCAACGGGGGGGAGGGCACAGATACGCAGTATTTT. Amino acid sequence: CSARDPNGGEGTDTQYF.

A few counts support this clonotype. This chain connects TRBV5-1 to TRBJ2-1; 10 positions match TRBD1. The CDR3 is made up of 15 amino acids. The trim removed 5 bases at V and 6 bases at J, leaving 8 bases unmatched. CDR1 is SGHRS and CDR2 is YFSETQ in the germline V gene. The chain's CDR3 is CASRFPGTGVNEQFF. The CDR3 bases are TGCGCCAGCAGATTCCCCGGGACAGGGGTCAATGAGCAGTTCTTC.

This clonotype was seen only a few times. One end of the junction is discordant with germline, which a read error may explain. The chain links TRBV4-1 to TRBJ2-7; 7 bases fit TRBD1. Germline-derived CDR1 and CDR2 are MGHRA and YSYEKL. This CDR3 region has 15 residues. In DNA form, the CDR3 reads TGCGCCAGCGGCCAAGTCCCGACAGGGTCCAATGAGCAGTACTTC. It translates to CASGQVPTGSNEQYF.

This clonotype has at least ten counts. This CDR3 reads CASSSRLQETQYF. As DNA, the CDR3 is TGTGCCAGCTCATCCCGGTTACAAGAGACCCAGTACTTC. The chain links TRBV6-2 or TRBV6-3 to TRBJ2-5; D uncertain. Germline V gives CDR1 MNHEY, CDR2 SVGEGT. V gave up 8 bases and J gave up 2 bases, with 12 bases separating them. There are 13 residues in the CDR3.

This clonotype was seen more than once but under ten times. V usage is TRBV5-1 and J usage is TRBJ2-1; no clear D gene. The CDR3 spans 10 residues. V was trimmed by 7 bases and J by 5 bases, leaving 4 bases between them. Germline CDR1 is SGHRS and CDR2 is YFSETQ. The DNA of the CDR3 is TGCGCCAGCCCGAACAATGAGCAGTTCTTC. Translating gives CASPNNEQFF.

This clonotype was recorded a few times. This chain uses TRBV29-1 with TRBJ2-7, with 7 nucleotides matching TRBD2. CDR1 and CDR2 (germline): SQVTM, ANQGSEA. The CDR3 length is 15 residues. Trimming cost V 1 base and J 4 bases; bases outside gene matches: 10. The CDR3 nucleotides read TGCAGCGTTGAAGGGGCCAGTAGCGGGTGGTACGAGCAGTACTTC. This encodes CSVEGASSGWYEQYF.

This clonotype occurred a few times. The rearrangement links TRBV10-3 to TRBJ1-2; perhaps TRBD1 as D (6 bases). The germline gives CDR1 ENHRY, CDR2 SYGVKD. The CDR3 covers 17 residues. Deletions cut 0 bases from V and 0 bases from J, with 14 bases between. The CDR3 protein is CAISESGTSGANYGYTF. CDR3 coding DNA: TGTGCCATCAGTGAGTCGGGGACATCCGGGGCTAACTATGGCTACACCTTC.

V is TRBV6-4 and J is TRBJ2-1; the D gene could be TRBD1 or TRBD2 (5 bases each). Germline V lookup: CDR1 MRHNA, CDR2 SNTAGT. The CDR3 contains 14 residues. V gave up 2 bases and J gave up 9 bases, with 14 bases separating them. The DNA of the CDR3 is TGTGCCAGCAGTGACGGCAGTGGGGGTTTTGAGCAGTTCTTC. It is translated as CASSDGSGGFEQFF.

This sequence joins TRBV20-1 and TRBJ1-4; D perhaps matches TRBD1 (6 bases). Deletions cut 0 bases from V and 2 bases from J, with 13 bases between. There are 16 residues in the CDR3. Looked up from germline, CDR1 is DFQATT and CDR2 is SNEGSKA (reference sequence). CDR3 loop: CSARDRWGATNEKLFF. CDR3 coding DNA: TGCAGTGCTAGAGATCGGTGGGGGGCGACTAATGAAAAACTGTTTTTT.

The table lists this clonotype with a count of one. The CDR3 sequence: CASSSPHGAGNEKLFF. The CDR3 DNA sequence: TGTGCCAGCAGTTCCCCCCATGGGGCGGGAAATGAAAAACTGTTTTTT. V and J are TRBV12-3 or TRBV12-4 and TRBJ1-4; D perhaps matches TRBD1 (5 bases). Trimming took off 4 bases at V and 5 bases at J, with 17 bases between the two ends. The length of the CDR3 is 16 residues.

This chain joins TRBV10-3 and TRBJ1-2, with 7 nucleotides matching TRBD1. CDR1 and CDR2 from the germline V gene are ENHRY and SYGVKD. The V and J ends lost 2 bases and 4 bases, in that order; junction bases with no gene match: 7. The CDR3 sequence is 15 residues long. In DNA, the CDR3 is TGTGCCATCAGTGAGCAGGAGGGGGCCGTCTATGGCTACACCTTC. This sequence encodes CAISEQEGAVYGYTF.

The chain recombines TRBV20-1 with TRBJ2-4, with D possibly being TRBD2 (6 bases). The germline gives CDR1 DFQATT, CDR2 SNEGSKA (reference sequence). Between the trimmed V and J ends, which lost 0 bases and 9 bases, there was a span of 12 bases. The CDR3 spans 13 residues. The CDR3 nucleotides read TGCAGTGCTAGAGAATGGCGGAGGGGCATTCAGTACTTC. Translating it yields CSAREWRRGIQYF.

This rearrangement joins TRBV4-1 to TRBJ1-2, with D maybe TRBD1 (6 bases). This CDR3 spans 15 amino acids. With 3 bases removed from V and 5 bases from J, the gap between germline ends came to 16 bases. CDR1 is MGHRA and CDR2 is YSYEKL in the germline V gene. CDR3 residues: CASSQARVGGYGYTF. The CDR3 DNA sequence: TGCGCCAGCAGCCAGGCCAGGGTAGGGGGTTATGGCTACACCTTC.

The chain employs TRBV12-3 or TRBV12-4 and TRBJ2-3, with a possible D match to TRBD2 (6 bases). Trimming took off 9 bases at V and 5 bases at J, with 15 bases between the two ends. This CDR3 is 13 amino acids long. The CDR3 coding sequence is TGTGCCAGTAGGACTACGAACGGAGATACGCAGTATTTT. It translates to CASRTTNGDTQYF.

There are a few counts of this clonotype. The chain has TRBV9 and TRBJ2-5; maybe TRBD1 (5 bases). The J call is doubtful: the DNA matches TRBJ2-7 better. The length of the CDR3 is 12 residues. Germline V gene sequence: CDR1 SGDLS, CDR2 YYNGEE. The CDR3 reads CASRGLTDEQYF. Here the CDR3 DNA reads TGTGCCAGCAGGGGGCTCACCGACGAGCAGTACTTC.

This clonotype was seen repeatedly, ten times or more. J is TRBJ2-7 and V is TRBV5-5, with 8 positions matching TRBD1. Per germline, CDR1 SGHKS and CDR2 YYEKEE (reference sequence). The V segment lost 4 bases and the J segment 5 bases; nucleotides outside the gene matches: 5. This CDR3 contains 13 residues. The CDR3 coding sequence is TGTGCCAGCAGCCGACAGGGGATGGACGAGCAGTACTTC. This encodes CASSRQGMDEQYF. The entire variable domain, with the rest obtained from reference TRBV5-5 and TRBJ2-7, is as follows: DAGVTQSPTHLIKTRGQQVTLRCSPISGHKSVSWYQQVLGQGPQFIFQYYEKEERGRGNFPDRFSARQFPNYSSELNVNALLLGDSALYLCASSRQGMDEQYFGPGTRLTVT.

CDR3 amino acids: CASSFDRGLGTQYF. The CDR3, as DNA: TGTGCCAGCAGTTTTGACAGGGGGTTAGGTACGCAGTATTTT. The rearrangement uses TRBV12-3 or TRBV12-4 and TRBJ2-3; 9 positions agree with TRBD1. With 3 bases clipped from V and 8 bases from J, the junction kept 6 bases outside the gene matches. The CDR3 covers 14 residues.

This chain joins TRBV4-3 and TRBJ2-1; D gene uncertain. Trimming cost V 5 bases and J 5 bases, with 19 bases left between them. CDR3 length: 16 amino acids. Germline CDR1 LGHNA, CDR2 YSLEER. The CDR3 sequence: CASSSQPHGEDNEQFF. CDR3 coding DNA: TGCGCCAGCAGCTCCCAGCCCCACGGAGAGGACAATGAGCAGTTCTTC.

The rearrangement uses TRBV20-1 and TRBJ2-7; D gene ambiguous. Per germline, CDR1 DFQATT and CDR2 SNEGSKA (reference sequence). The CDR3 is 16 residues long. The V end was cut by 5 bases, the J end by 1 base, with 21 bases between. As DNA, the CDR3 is TGCAGTGCTTCCCCCCTGGCGGCCGCGAGTTCCTACGAGCAGTACTTC. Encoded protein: CSASPLAAASSYEQYF.

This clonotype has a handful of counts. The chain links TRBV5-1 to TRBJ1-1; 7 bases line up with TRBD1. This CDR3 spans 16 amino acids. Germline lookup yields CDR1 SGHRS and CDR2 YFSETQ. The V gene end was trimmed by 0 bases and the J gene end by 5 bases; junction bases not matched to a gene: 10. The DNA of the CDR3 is TGCGCCAGCAGCTTGGGACTACAGGGGTATAGTACTGAAGCTTTCTTT. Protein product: CASSLGLQGYSTEAFF.

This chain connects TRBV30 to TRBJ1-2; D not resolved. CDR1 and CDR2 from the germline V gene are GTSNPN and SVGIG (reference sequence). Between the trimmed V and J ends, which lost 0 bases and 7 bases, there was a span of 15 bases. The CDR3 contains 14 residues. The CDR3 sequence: CAWSVRQRSSGYTF. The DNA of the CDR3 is TGTGCCTGGAGTGTACGGCAGAGGTCGAGTGGCTACACCTTC.

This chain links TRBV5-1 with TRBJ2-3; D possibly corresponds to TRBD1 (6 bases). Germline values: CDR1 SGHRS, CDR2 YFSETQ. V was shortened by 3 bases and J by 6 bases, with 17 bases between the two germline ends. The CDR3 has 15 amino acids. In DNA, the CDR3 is TGCGCCAGCAGCTCATCAGGGGAGAGTGAGGATACGCAGTATTTT. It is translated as CASSSSGESEDTQYF.

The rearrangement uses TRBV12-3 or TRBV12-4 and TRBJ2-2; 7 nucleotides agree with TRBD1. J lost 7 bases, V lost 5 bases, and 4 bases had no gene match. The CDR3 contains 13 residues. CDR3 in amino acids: CASSVDRVGELFF. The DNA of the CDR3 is TGTGCCAGCAGTGTCGACAGGGTCGGGGAGCTGTTTTTT.

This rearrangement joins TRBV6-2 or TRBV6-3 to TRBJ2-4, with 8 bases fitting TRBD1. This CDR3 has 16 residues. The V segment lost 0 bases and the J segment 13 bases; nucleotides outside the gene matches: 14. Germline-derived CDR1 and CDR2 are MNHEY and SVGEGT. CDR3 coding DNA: TGTGCCAGCAGTTACTCGGGGACAGGAAAGTTAAATGAGCAGTACTTC. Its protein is CASSYSGTGKLNEQYF.